The 31 T cell receptor beta chains presented below share a single source sample, sequenced in a study of OX40 agonist ivuxolimab in advanced cancers. Clones were read by immunoSEQ multiplex PCR, and TCRdb kept only the in-frame ones, dropping some. In the table there are 80,000 to 100,000 clones, 87% of which are singletons. Sequencing was performed on CD4+ or CD8+ T cells sorted from blood, taken in a trial of the OX40 agonist ivuxolimab. These receptors were taken from an adult with an advanced solid tumor such as melanoma, head and neck, liver or kidney cancer.

The J gene is TRBJ2-7, the V gene TRBV5-4; D is tentatively TRBD1 or TRBD2 (6 bases each). This CDR3 has 14 residues. V gave up 4 bases and J gave up 4 bases, with 15 bases separating them. CDR1 and CDR2 (germline): SGHNT, YYREEE (reference sequence). CDR3 amino acids: CASSPYGGRYEQYF. Here the CDR3 DNA reads TGTGCCAGCAGCCCCTACGGGGGCCGGTACGAGCAGTACTTC.

This clone appeared a single time. The CDR3: CASSPLAGTYEQYF. The CDR3 DNA reads as TGTGCCAGCTCACCATTGGCAGGGACCTACGAGCAGTACTTC. V usage is TRBV18 and J usage is TRBJ2-7; the D gene is possibly TRBD1 (5 bases). Trimming stripped 2 bases from V and 2 bases from J, with 10 bases between. This CDR3 contains 14 residues. Germline V gives CDR1 KGHSH, CDR2 LQKENI.

This clone was detected only once. The rearrangement joins TRBV28 to TRBJ1-2; D gene unclear. The CDR3 contains 13 residues. V lost 6 bases to trimming and J lost 6 bases, with 14 bases between them. Per germline, CDR1 MDHEN and CDR2 SYDVKM. CDR3 nucleotides: TGTGCCAGCAGCTTGGGTACAGTGAATGGCTACACCTTC. Its translation is CASSLGTVNGYTF.

The V and J genes are TRBV5-6 and TRBJ1-1; D is uncertain. This CDR3 region has 15 residues. With 4 bases removed from V and 1 base from J, the gap between germline ends came to 14 bases. The germline CDR1 and CDR2 sequences are SGHDT and YYEEEE. The CDR3 DNA reads TGTGCCAGCAGCACCTTGGGTCGGCCGAACACTGAAGCTTTCTTT. It is translated as CASSTLGRPNTEAFF. Variable domain in full (rest from reference TRBV5-6 and TRBJ1-1): DAGVTQSPTHLIKTRGQQVTLRCSPKSGHDTVSWYQQALGQGPQFIFQYYEEEERQRGNFPDRFSGHQFPNYSSELNVNALLLGDSALYLCASSTLGRPNTEAFFGQGTRLTVV.

V is TRBV5-5 and J is TRBJ1-1, with 9 bases that match TRBD1. The CDR3 loop spans 17 amino acids. Unmatched junction bases numbered 9, after V lost 3 bases and J lost 0 bases. The germline V gene encodes CDR1 SGHKS and CDR2 YYEKEE (reference sequence). The CDR3 sequence is CASSWTGDPLLNTEAFF. Written as DNA, the CDR3 is TGTGCCAGCAGCTGGACAGGGGACCCCCTATTGAACACTGAAGCTTTCTTT.

The chain carries TRBV19 and TRBJ2-7; D uncertain. Germline CDR1 is LNHDA and CDR2 is SQIVND (reference sequence). The CDR3 length is 13 residues. Deletions cut 3 bases from V and 3 bases from J, with 9 bases between. In DNA, the CDR3 is TGTGCCAGTAGTATTTATACGGGCTACGAGCAGTACTTC. It is translated as CASSIYTGYEQYF.

The rearrangement uses TRBV5-6 and TRBJ1-1; D perhaps matches TRBD1 (5 bases). V lost 2 bases and J 4 bases, leaving 12 bases between the germline ends. Germline-derived CDR1 and CDR2 are SGHDT and YYEEEE. The CDR3 length is 14 residues. Written as DNA, the CDR3 is TGTGCCAGCAGCTTTGGAAGGAGGGGCACTGAAGCTTTCTTT. It codes for CASSFGRRGTEAFF.

The genes are TRBV19 and TRBJ1-6, with D maybe TRBD1 (6 bases). In germline, CDR1 is LNHDA, CDR2 SQIVND (reference sequence). CDR3 length: 13 amino acids. Trimming stripped 4 bases from V and 7 bases from J, with 8 bases between. For the CDR3, the DNA is TGTGCCAGTAGTAGGACAGAGAATTCACCCCTCCACTTT. Protein product: CASSRTENSPLHF.

V is TRBV7-9 and J is TRBJ1-4, with D possibly being TRBD1 (6 bases). Germline V gene lookup returns CDR1 SEHNR and CDR2 FQNEAQ (reference sequence). The CDR3 sequence is 13 residues long. Trimming took off 5 bases at V and 7 bases at J, with 11 bases between the two ends. The DNA for the CDR3 is TGTGCCAGCAGCCCACAGGGTATTGAAAAACTGTTTTTT. Its translation: CASSPQGIEKLFF.

The genes are TRBV14 and TRBJ1-2; TRBD1 aligns across 7 bases. V lost 4 bases to trimming and J lost 4 bases; unmatched junction nucleotides: 3. The CDR3 totals 13 residues. Germline V gene lookup returns CDR1 SGHDN and CDR2 FVKESK. The CDR3 region is CASSPTGTYGYTF. DNA for the CDR3: TGTGCCAGCAGCCCGACAGGGACCTATGGCTACACCTTC.

The chain uses TRBV4-3 and TRBJ2-4; 10 positions agree with TRBD1. This CDR3 region has 15 residues. Germline-derived CDR1 and CDR2 are LGHNA and YSLEER. V was clipped by 3 bases and J by 8 bases; unmatched bases: 7. The CDR3 DNA sequence: TGCGCCAGCAGCCAGGGGACAGGGGTCGGCGACATTCAGTACTTC. Translation: CASSQGTGVGDIQYF.

This chain connects TRBV6-5 to TRBJ2-1, with TRBD2 matching over 8 bases. Germline-derived CDR1 and CDR2 are MNHEY and SVGAGI. The CDR3 covers 15 residues. The ends lost 4 bases at V and 2 bases at J; junction bases unmatched: 4. The chain's CDR3 is CASSSGGATYNEQFF. The CDR3 DNA reads as TGTGCCAGCAGTTCCGGGGGGGCGACCTACAATGAGCAGTTCTTC.

The chain is built from TRBV2 and TRBJ1-1; D not resolved. V lost 6 bases to trimming and J lost 1 base, with 9 bases between them. The germline CDR1 and CDR2 sequences are SNHLY and FYNNEI. This CDR3 has 13 residues. This chain's CDR3 is CASRPRWNTEAFF. The CDR3 DNA sequence: TGTGCCAGCAGACCCCGTTGGAACACTGAAGCTTTCTTT.

The genes are TRBV5-4 and TRBJ2-7, with 7 bases matching TRBD1. The germline CDR1 and CDR2 sequences are SGHNT and YYREEE (reference sequence). The CDR3 loop spans 14 amino acids. The trim removed 4 bases at V and 0 bases at J, leaving 4 bases unmatched. CDR3 sequence reads: CASSPRDSSYEQYF. For the CDR3, the DNA is TGTGCCAGCAGCCCCCGGGACAGCTCCTACGAGCAGTACTTC.

V usage is TRBV6-5 and J usage is TRBJ1-1; no reliable D call. The CDR3 loop spans 13 amino acids. V gave up 0 bases and J gave up 7 bases, with 9 bases separating them. Per germline, CDR1 MNHEY and CDR2 SVGAGI. CDR3 DNA: TGTGCCAGCAGTTACTCGGGGTCGGGTGAAGCTTTCTTT. Translated, it gives CASSYSGSGEAFF.

V gene TRBV5-1 combines with J gene TRBJ1-1, with D possibly being TRBD1 (6 bases). Trimming cost V 4 bases and J 4 bases, with 11 bases left between them. The CDR3 contains 13 residues. CDR1 and CDR2 from the germline V gene are SGHRS and YFSETQ. Written as DNA, the CDR3 is TGCGCCAGCAGCGCTGGGGGGCGCACTGAAGCTTTCTTT. It yields the protein CASSAGGRTEAFF.

CDR3 amino acids: CASSQDSGDRAEAFF. The DNA for the CDR3 is TGTGCCAGCAGCCAAGACTCTGGGGACAGAGCTGAAGCTTTCTTT. The V and J genes are TRBV5-4 and TRBJ1-1, with TRBD1 matching over 7 bases. V trimming: 4 bases; J trimming: 6 bases; junction bases outside the gene matches: 12. Germline V gene lookup returns CDR1 SGHNT and CDR2 YYREEE (reference sequence). This CDR3 is 15 amino acids long.

The chain combines TRBV19 with TRBJ2-3; maybe TRBD2 (6 bases). V was shortened by 6 bases and J by 2 bases, with 18 bases between the two germline ends. This CDR3 contains 16 residues. CDR1 and CDR2 (germline): LNHDA, SQIVND (reference sequence). The CDR3 spells CASSSDEAGNTDTQYF. CDR3 nucleotide sequence: TGTGCCAGTAGCTCGGACGAGGCGGGGAACACAGATACGCAGTATTTT.

The rearrangement joins TRBV10-3 to TRBJ1-3; no clear D gene. V lost 5 bases and J 2 bases, leaving 7 bases between the germline ends. The germline V gene has CDR1 ENHRY and CDR2 SYGVKD. CDR3 length equals 13 residues. CDR3 DNA: TGTGCCATCAGTCAGGACCCTGGAAACACCATATATTTT. It translates to CAISQDPGNTIYF.

The chain has TRBV7-9 and TRBJ2-7, with D unresolved. The V end was cut by 1 base, the J end by 4 bases, with 17 bases between. CDR3 length equals 16 residues. The germline gives CDR1 SEHNR, CDR2 FQNEAQ (reference sequence). This chain's CDR3 is CASSLVGPSLAYEQYF. CDR3 bases: TGTGCCAGCAGCTTAGTTGGGCCGAGTTTGGCGTACGAGCAGTACTTC. Complete variable domain (other parts from reference TRBV7-9 and TRBJ2-7): DTGVSQNPRHKITKRGQNVTFRCDPISEHNRLYWYRQTLGQGPEFLTYFQNEAQLEKSRLLSDRFSAERPKGSFSTLEIQRTEQGDSAMYLCASSLVGPSLAYEQYFGPGTRLTVT.

V usage is TRBV11-2 and J usage is TRBJ1-2; D is uncertain. From germline, CDR1 is SGHAT and CDR2 FQNNGV. Trimming took off 5 bases at V and 1 base at J, with 8 bases between the two ends. The CDR3 is 13 residues long. In DNA, the CDR3 is TGTGCCAGCAGCCCTGACATTAACTATGGCTACACCTTC. Residues: CASSPDINYGYTF.

The J gene is TRBJ1-1, the V gene TRBV7-8; TRBD1 matches 7 bases. Germline CDR1 is SGHVS and CDR2 is FQNEAQ. J lost 1 base, V lost 5 bases, and 4 bases had no gene match. The CDR3 is 14 amino acids. Written as DNA, the CDR3 is TGTGCCAGCAGCCGTAGGGACAGGAACACTGAAGCTTTCTTT. Translated, it gives CASSRRDRNTEAFF.

V and J are TRBV10-3 and TRBJ2-2, with D tentatively TRBD2 (7 bases). The CDR3 is 19 amino acids. With 6 bases removed from V and 2 bases from J, the gap between germline ends came to 25 bases. Germline CDR1 ENHRY, CDR2 SYGVKD. The CDR3 spells CAIRTSGGAYAGNTGELFF. In nucleotides, the CDR3 is TGTGCCATCAGGACTAGTGGGGGGGCCTATGCGGGAAACACCGGGGAGCTGTTTTTT.

This clone was counted between two and nine times. The CDR3 coding sequence is TGTGCCAGCAGCCGCACCGTAGAAACGACAGGGGAGCAGTACTTC. This gives the protein CASSRTVETTGEQYF. The chain couples TRBV5-6 to TRBJ2-7, with 7 bases fitting TRBD1. The J segment lost 7 bases and the V segment lost 4 bases, leaving 14 bases of the junction unmatched. This CDR3 has 15 residues. Germline V CDR1 and CDR2: SGHDT, YYEEEE.

The rearrangement uses TRBV5-1 and TRBJ2-3; 7 bases map to TRBD2. Germline CDR1 and CDR2: SGHRS and YFSETQ. This CDR3 contains 14 residues. After removal of 4 bases from V and 5 bases from J, the junction contained 7 bases not matched to a gene. The CDR3 DNA reads TGCGCCAGCAGCGCAACAGCGGGGAAAGATACGCAGTATTTT. Encoded protein: CASSATAGKDTQYF.

This rearrangement joins TRBV19 to TRBJ2-2; perhaps TRBD1 as D (6 bases). The CDR3 extends over 15 amino acids. Trimming removed 6 bases at V and 2 bases at J, with 13 bases between. Germline loops: CDR1 LNHDA, CDR2 SQIVND (reference sequence). The DNA of the CDR3 is TGTGCCAGTAGAGTACCGGGACAAAACACCGGGGAGCTGTTTTTT. Translation gives CASRVPGQNTGELFF. The full variable domain, rest sourced from reference TRBV19 and TRBJ2-2, is DGGITQSPKYLFRKEGQNVTLSCEQNLNHDAMYWYRQDPGQGLRLIYYSQIVNDFQKGDIAEGYSVSREKKESFPLTVTSAQKNPTAFYLCASRVPGQNTGELFFGEGSRLTVL.

The chain links TRBV28 to TRBJ1-4; possibly TRBD1 for D (6 bases). Trimming cost V 3 bases and J 0 bases, with 14 bases left between them. The length of the CDR3 is 17 residues. Germline V gives CDR1 MDHEN, CDR2 SYDVKM. CDR3 sequence reads: CASSFWTVLATNEKLFF. The CDR3 DNA follows: TGTGCCAGCAGTTTCTGGACAGTCCTAGCAACTAATGAAAAACTGTTTTTT.

The V call is TRBV10-1, the J call TRBJ2-7; perhaps TRBD1 as D (6 bases). In germline, CDR1 is WNHNN, CDR2 SYGVQD (reference sequence). V lost 10 bases and J 6 bases, leaving 28 bases between the germline ends. This CDR3 region has 16 residues. In DNA form, the CDR3 reads TGCGCCACTTCCCGGGACATCAAATTCCCTATGTCCGAGCAGTACTTC. Its translation is CATSRDIKFPMSEQYF.

This chain joins TRBV7-2 and TRBJ1-2, with TRBD1 as a possible D gene (5 bases). The V end was cut by 5 bases, the J end by 4 bases, with 11 bases between. This CDR3 spans 13 amino acids. Germline V gives CDR1 SGHTA, CDR2 FQGNSA. As DNA, the CDR3 is TGTGCCAGCAGCCGGGGAGGGGCCTATGGCTACACCTTC. This gives the protein CASSRGGAYGYTF. The full variable domain, with the rest looked up from reference TRBV7-2 and TRBJ1-2, is GAGVSQSPSNKVTEKGKDVELRCDPISGHTALYWYRQSLGQGLEFLIYFQGNSAPDKSGLPSDRFSAERTGGSVSTLTIQRTQQEDSAVYLCASSRGGAYGYTFGSGTRLTVV.

The rearrangement uses TRBV5-1 and TRBJ2-7; possibly TRBD1 for D (6 bases). From germline, CDR1 is SGHRS and CDR2 YFSETQ. The CDR3 sequence is 13 residues long. Between the trimmed V and J ends, which lost 7 bases and 0 bases, there was a span of 11 bases. The CDR3: CASGRDNSYEQYF. As DNA, the CDR3 is TGCGCCAGCGGCCGGGACAACTCCTACGAGCAGTACTTC.

V usage is TRBV5-4 and J usage is TRBJ2-2; 7 bases match TRBD1. CDR1 is SGHNT, CDR2 YYREEE, per germline (reference sequence). The V segment lost 4 bases and the J segment 4 bases; nucleotides outside the gene matches: 7. CDR3 length: 15 residues. CDR3 amino acids: CASSKAQGSTGELFF. The CDR3 nucleotides read TGTGCCAGCAGCAAAGCACAGGGGAGCACCGGGGAGCTGTTTTTT.